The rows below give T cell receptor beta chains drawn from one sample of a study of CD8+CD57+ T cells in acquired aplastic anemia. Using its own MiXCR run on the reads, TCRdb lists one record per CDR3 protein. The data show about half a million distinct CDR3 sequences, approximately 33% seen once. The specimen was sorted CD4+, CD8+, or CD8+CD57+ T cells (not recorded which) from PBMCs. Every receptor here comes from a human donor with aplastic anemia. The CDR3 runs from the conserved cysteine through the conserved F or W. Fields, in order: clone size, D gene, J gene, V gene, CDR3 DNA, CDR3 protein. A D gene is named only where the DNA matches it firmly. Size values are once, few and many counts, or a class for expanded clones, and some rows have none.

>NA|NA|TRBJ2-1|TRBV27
TGTGCCAGCAGTCCTAGGGACTTTACTTACAATGAGCAGTTCTTC
CASSPRDFTYNEQFF
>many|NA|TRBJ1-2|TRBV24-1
TGTGCCACCAGTTCACCGGCGGACTATGGCTACACCTTC
CATSSPADYGYTF
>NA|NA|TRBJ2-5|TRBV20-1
TGCAGTGCCAGCAGTTTAAATGCCGGGCGGCAACAAGAGACCCAGTACTTC
CSASSLNAGRQQETQYF
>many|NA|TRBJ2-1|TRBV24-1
TGTGCCACCAGTGATTTGCGACAAAATAGACACAATGAGCAGTTCTTC
CATSDLRQNRHNEQFF
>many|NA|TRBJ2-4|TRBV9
TGTGCCAGCGGAGGAGCTGGGAACATTCAGTACTTC
CASGGAGNIQYF
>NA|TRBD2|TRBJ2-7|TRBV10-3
TGTGCCATCAGACTTAGCGGGGTGGGTGAGCAGTACTTC
CAIRLSGVGEQYF
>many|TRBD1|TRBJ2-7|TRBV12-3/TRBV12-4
TGTGCCAGCAGCCATTCGGGACAGGGTACAGCTGAGCAGTACTTC
CASSHSGQGTAEQYF
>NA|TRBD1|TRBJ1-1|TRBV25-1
TGTGCCAGCAGTCGATTACAGGGGGCGCCCACTGAAGCTTTCTTT
CASSRLQGAPTEAFF
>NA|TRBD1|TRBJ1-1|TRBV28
TGTGCCAGCAGTTTCAGGGGGCGACGGACTGAAGCTTTCTTT
CASSFRGRRTEAFF
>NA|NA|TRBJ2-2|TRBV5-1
TGCGCCAGCAGCTATGGACAGTTCGACACCGGGGAGCTGTTTTTT
CASSYGQFDTGELFF
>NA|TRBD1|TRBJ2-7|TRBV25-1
TGTGCCAGACTGGGACAGGGGGGCAACGGGCAGTACTTC
CARLGQGGNGQYF
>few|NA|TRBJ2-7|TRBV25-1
TGTGCCAGCAGTTTAGTGGCGGGTTCATACGAGCAGTACTTC
CASSLVAGSYEQYF
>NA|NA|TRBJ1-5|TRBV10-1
TGCGCCAGCAGTGAGTCGTATACAGCTTATAGCAATCAGCCCCAGCATTTT
CASSESYTAYSNQPQHF
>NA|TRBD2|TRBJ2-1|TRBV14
TGTGCCAGCAGCCGACCGGGACTAGCAGTCGATGAGCAGTTCTTC
CASSRPGLAVDEQFF
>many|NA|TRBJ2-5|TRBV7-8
TGTGCCAGCAGCTTACTGACGGCCCAAGAGACCCAGTACTTC
CASSLLTAQETQYF
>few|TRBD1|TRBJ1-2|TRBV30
TGTGCCTGGAGTGTTAGACAGGGAGACTATGGCTACACCTTC
CAWSVRQGDYGYTF
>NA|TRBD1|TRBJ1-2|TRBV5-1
TGCGCCAGCAGCCCCTGGACAGGAGGCAACTATGGCTACACCTTC
CASSPWTGGNYGYTF
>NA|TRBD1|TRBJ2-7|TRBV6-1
TGTGCCAGCAGTGACGCTAGGACAGGGGTATCCTACGAGCAGTACTTC
CASSDARTGVSYEQYF
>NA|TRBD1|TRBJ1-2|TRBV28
TGTGCCAGCAGAGGGGACAGCGGCTATGGCTACACCTTC
CASRGDSGYGYTF
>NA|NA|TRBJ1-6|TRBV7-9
TGTGCCAGCGGCTCAGCGGGGGAAAATTCACCCCTCCACTTT
CASGSAGENSPLHF
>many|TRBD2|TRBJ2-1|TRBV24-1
TGTGCCACCAGTGATTTTGGGACTAGCGGGACTAATGAGCAGTTCTTC
CATSDFGTSGTNEQFF
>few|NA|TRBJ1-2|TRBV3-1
TGTGCCAGCAGCCAAGTCGGCTCGGCGGACTATGGCTACACCTTC
CASSQVGSADYGYTF
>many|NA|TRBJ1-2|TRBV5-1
TGCGCCAGCAGCTTACAGGACTATCATGGCTACACCTTC
CASSLQDYHGYTF
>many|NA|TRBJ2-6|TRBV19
TGTGCCAGTAGTACCACGACACTCTCTGGGGCCAACGTCCTGACTTTC
CASSTTTLSGANVLTF
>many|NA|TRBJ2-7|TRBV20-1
TGCAGTGCTAGAATTGTCCACGAGCAGTACTTC
CSARIVHEQYF
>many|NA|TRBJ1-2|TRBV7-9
TGTGCCAGCAGCTTAGACGGGGGGTTAGATGGCTACACCTTC
CASSLDGGLDGYTF
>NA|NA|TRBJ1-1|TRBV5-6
TGTGCCAGCAGCTTGTTGGTGGGACGGTTGAACACTGAAGCTTTCTTT
CASSLLVGRLNTEAFF
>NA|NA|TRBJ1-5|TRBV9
TGTGCCAGCAGCGCCGGACAGCTTAGCAATCAGCCCCAGCATTTT
CASSAGQLSNQPQHF
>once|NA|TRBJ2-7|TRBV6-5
TGTGCCATCAGTTACTCCTCACCAGGGGTCCACTACGAGCAGTACTTC
CAISYSSPGVHYEQYF
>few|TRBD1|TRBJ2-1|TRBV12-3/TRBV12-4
TGTGCCAGCGGGGACAGGCGGACTAATTACAATGAGCAGTTCTTC
CASGDRRTNYNEQFF
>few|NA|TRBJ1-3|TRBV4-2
TGTGCCAGCAGCCCGTCGGGTATGGGGTACGGAAACACCATATATTTT
CASSPSGMGYGNTIYF
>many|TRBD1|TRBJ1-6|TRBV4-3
TGCGCCAGCAGCCAAGAGAGGACAGGGGATTCACCCCTCCACTTT
CASSQERTGDSPLHF
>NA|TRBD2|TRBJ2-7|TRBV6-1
TGTGCCAGCACTGGGACTAGCGGGGCCTTAGGGGAGCAGTACTTC
CASTGTSGALGEQYF
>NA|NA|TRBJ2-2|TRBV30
TGTGCCTGGAGTGCCAGGGTCGGCGGGGAGCTGTTTTTT
CAWSARVGGELFF
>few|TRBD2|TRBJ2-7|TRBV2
TGTGCCAGCAGCCCGGGAGGACGAAACTACGAGCAGTACTTC
CASSPGGRNYEQYF
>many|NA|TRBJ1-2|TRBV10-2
TGCGCCACCGCTGATCCGGGGTCTAGCTACACCTTC
CATADPGSSYTF
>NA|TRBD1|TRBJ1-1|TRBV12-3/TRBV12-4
TGTGCCAGCACTCCGGGACAGGTCGGCAGCACTGAAGCTTTCTTT
CASTPGQVGSTEAFF
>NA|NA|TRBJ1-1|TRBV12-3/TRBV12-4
TGTGCCAGCAGTCCCGCGCGGGCCCTTGAGGGGGAAATCACTGAAGCTTTCTTT
CASSPARALEGEITEAFF
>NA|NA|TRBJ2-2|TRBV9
TGTGCCAGCAGCTTCCCGAGGCGCGGAAACACCGGGGAGCTGTTTTTT
CASSFPRRGNTGELFF
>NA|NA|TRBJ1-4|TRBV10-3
TGTGCCATCAGTTACTCGGGGCCAGGCAGTGAAAAACTGTTTTTT
CAISYSGPGSEKLFF
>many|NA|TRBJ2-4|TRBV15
TGTGCCACCAGCCCCCAGGGCAGTGCTCTAGCCAAAAACATTCAGTACTTC
CATSPQGSALAKNIQYF
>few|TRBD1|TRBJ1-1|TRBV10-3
TGTGCCAGCAACCCAGGGGGCGCGAACACTGAAGCTTTCTTT
CASNPGGANTEAFF
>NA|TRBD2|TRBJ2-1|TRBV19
TGTGCCAGTAGTATTGCGGGGGGGCTAAATGAGCAGTTCTTC
CASSIAGGLNEQFF
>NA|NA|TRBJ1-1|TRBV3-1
TGTGCCAGCAGCCCATTGGGCGCTGGAGCTTTCTTT
CASSPLGAGAFF
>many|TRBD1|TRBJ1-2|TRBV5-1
TGCGCCAGCAGCCAAGGGGACAGGGAGACCTATGGCTACACCTTC
CASSQGDRETYGYTF
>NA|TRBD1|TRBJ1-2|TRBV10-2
TGCGCCAGCAGTGAAGACAGGGTAGGCGGAGGCTACACCTTC
CASSEDRVGGGYTF
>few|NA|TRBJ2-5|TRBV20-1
TGCAGTGCACCCCCGGCGGAAGGGGTTCCTCGGGGGGAGACCCAGTACTTC
CSAPPAEGVPRGETQYF
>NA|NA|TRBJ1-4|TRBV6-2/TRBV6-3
TGTGCCAGCTACCCTGCTACAGCTTCTAATGAAAAACTGTTTTTT
CASYPATASNEKLFF
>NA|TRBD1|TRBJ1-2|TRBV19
TGTGCCAGTACCCCGACAGGGGTTGGCTACACCTTC
CASTPTGVGYTF
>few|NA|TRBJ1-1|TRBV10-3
TGTGCCACCGACCCCTCCGGGACAATCATGGAAGCTTTCTTT
CATDPSGTIMEAFF
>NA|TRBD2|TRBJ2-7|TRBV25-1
TGTGCCAGCAGTTACTCGATACGGGAGGGCTTCGGGCCTTACGAGCAGTACTTC
CASSYSIREGFGPYEQYF
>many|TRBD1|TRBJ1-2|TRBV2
TGTGCCAGCTCGGGACAGCCCTACTATGGCTACACCTTC
CASSGQPYYGYTF
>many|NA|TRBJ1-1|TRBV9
TGTGCCAGCAGCGTAGGACCGGAAAACACTGAAGCTTTCTTT
CASSVGPENTEAFF
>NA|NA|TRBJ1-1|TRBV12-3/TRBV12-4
TGTGCCAGCAGTCCGAGACAGATAATGAACACTGAAGCTTTCTTT
CASSPRQIMNTEAFF
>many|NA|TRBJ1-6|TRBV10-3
TGTGCCAGCAGGCCTACAGGGCAGGGTTCACCCCTCCACTTT
CASRPTGQGSPLHF